Shown below are 9 T cell receptor beta chains from a single sample sequenced in a study of response to subunit inactivated influenza vaccine. TCRdb itself ran the RT-PCR reads through MiXCR, one entry per CDR3 protein. The data contain some 850,000 distinct CDR3 sequences, about 18% of them singletons. Here the sequenced sample was PBMCs from blood, taken about 5 days after vaccination. The receptors here all came from a man aged 50 or older who received an inactivated influenza vaccine.

The table lists this clonotype with a few counts. The chain uses TRBV29-1 and TRBJ2-7; 9 bases agree with TRBD1. Trimming took 4 bases from V and 5 from J; bases not matched to a gene: 0. Germline V gene sequence: CDR1 SQVTM, CDR2 ANQGSEA. The CDR3 runs to 11 residues. The CDR3 is CSVGTGDEQYF. CDR3 nucleotides: TGCAGCGTTGGGACAGGGGACGAGCAGTACTTC.

The chain couples TRBV5-1 to TRBJ1-4; D is uncertain. The CDR3 loop spans 13 amino acids. In germline, CDR1 is SGHRS, CDR2 YFSETQ. The V end was cut by 2 bases, the J end by 5 bases, with 7 bases between. The CDR3 sequence: CASSLQQNEKLFF. CDR3 nucleotides: TGCGCCAGCAGCTTACAGCAGAATGAAAAACTGTTTTTT.

This clonotype appeared a few times. The chain employs TRBV5-5 and TRBJ2-2; 10 bases agree with TRBD2. The J segment lost 5 bases and the V segment lost 0 bases, leaving 4 bases of the junction unmatched. CDR3 length: 16 residues. Germline values: CDR1 SGHKS, CDR2 YYEKEE (reference sequence). The CDR3 loop reads CASSLVSGRRTGELFF. CDR3 coding DNA: TGTGCCAGCAGCTTGGTTAGCGGGAGGAGAACCGGGGAGCTGTTTTTT. The whole variable domain, remainder taken from reference TRBV5-5 and TRBJ2-2, is DAGVTQSPTHLIKTRGQQVTLRCSPISGHKSVSWYQQVLGQGPQFIFQYYEKEERGRGNFPDRFSARQFPNYSSELNVNALLLGDSALYLCASSLVSGRRTGELFFGEGSRLTVL.

In this sample, this clonotype turned up a few times. V and J are TRBV15 and TRBJ2-7; D not certain. Germline values: CDR1 LNHNV, CDR2 YYDKDF (reference sequence). The V end was cut by 1 base, the J end by 0 bases, with 16 bases between. The CDR3 loop spans 17 amino acids. The CDR3: CATSRGIRGSISYEQYF. The CDR3 DNA follows: TGTGCCACCAGCAGAGGGATCAGAGGCAGCATCTCCTACGAGCAGTACTTC.

This clonotype was picked up a small number of times. The chain combines TRBV6-1 with TRBJ2-3; no clear D. V was clipped by 3 bases and J by 4 bases, with 11 bases between them. The CDR3 length is 14 residues. Germline V gives CDR1 MNHNS, CDR2 SASEGT. The CDR3 here is CASSDPRLADTQYF. The CDR3 DNA reads as TGTGCCAGCAGTGACCCACGGCTCGCAGATACGCAGTATTTT.

The CDR3 reads CASSESSGPQAYTF. Written as DNA, the CDR3 is TGTGCCAGCAGTGAAAGTTCCGGACCCCAAGCCTACACCTTC. The chain joins TRBV6-1 to TRBJ1-2; no clear D gene. The CDR3 runs to 14 residues. V shed 2 bases and J shed 10 bases, with 17 bases lying between them. CDR1 is MNHNS, CDR2 SASEGT, per germline.

This clonotype was seen a handful of times. This sequence joins TRBV5-1 and TRBJ1-4, with 8 bases aligning to TRBD1. CDR3 length: 15 residues. CDR1 is SGHRS and CDR2 is YFSETQ in the germline V gene. Losses at the gene ends were 1 base for V and 4 bases for J; bases not matched to a gene: 3. The CDR3 DNA reads as TGCGCCAGCAGCTTGACAGGGGGGAATAATGAAAAACTGTTTTTT. Its protein is CASSLTGGNNEKLFF.

The chain links TRBV19 to TRBJ2-1; 11 bases fit TRBD2. CDR1 LNHDA and CDR2 SQIVND come from the germline V gene (reference sequence). V shed 6 bases, J shed 6 bases, and the junction held 7 bases outside the gene matches. This CDR3 comprises 15 residues. CDR3 protein: CASRELAGAFNEQFF. The DNA of the CDR3 is TGTGCCAGTAGGGAACTAGCGGGGGCCTTCAATGAGCAGTTCTTC.

This clonotype came up a few times. The chain has TRBV5-5 and TRBJ2-4, with D possibly being TRBD2 (6 bases). This CDR3 is 17 amino acids long. Germline CDR1 SGHKS, CDR2 YYEKEE (reference sequence). The V gene lost 6 bases and the J gene lost 0 bases, with 19 bases spanning the gap. CDR3 DNA: TGTGCCAGCACCAATAGCGGAGGTCCTCTAGCCAAAAACATTCAGTACTTC. This codes for CASTNSGGPLAKNIQYF.